Below, 14 T cell receptor beta chains from the same sample are listed, as sequenced in a study of shared clonotypes between healthy human individuals. Generated by immunoSEQ multiplex PCR, the TCRdb table keeps only in-frame clones and is missing some. The sample holds some 1.5 million clones, 95% to 99% seen once. Sequenced sample: naive CD4+ T cells sorted from blood. Subset indicated: CD45RA+ positively selected. The source is a man aged 30 to 45 in good health.

V and J are TRBV14 and TRBJ1-1; D unresolved. From germline, CDR1 is SGHDN and CDR2 FVKESK. The CDR3 is 16 residues long. V shed 1 base and J shed 4 bases, with 16 bases lying between them. The CDR3 loop is CASSQVSKGYSTEAFF. Written as DNA, the CDR3 is TGTGCCAGCAGCCAAGTTTCAAAGGGATATAGCACTGAAGCTTTCTTT.

The J gene is TRBJ2-7, the V gene TRBV14, with a weak D call TRBD2 (5 bases). Trimming cost V 5 bases and J 3 bases, with 17 bases left between them. The CDR3 has 15 amino acids. CDR1 and CDR2 from the germline V gene are SGHDN and FVKESK. The CDR3 spells CASSASPGSFYEQYF. CDR3 bases: TGTGCCAGCAGCGCAAGTCCGGGGTCCTTCTACGAGCAGTACTTC.

V is TRBV30 and J is TRBJ2-7, with D maybe TRBD2 (5 bases). V was trimmed by 0 bases and J by 1 base, leaving 10 bases between them. CDR1 is GTSNPN, CDR2 SVGIG, per germline (reference sequence). The CDR3 length is 14 residues. In nucleotides, the CDR3 is TGTGCCTGGAGTGTGATGGCGGGTTCCTACGAGCAGTACTTC. Its translation: CAWSVMAGSYEQYF. Full variable domain (remainder filled in from reference TRBV30 and TRBJ2-7): SQTIHQWPATLVQPVGSPLSLECTVEGTSNPNLYWYRQAAGRGLQLLFYSVGIGQISSEVPQNLSASRPQDRQFILSSKKLLLSDSGFYLCAWSVMAGSYEQYFGPGTRLTVT.

This chain uses TRBV18 with TRBJ2-7; 12 nucleotides align to TRBD2. This CDR3 spans 19 amino acids. With 6 bases clipped from V and 6 bases from J, the junction kept 21 bases outside the gene matches. Germline lookup yields CDR1 KGHSH and CDR2 LQKENI. CDR3 residues: CASSLLARASGREGVEQYF. In DNA, the CDR3 is TGTGCCAGCTCCCTTTTGGCTCGGGCTAGCGGGAGGGAAGGTGTCGAGCAGTACTTC.

The chain joins TRBV7-2 to TRBJ2-3, with TRBD2 matching over 7 bases. Germline V gene sequence: CDR1 SGHTA, CDR2 FQGNSA. Trimming removed 5 bases from V and 7 bases from J; junction bases left unmatched: 12. The CDR3 loop spans 15 amino acids. The CDR3 DNA is TGTGCCAGCAGCCTAAGTGTAGCGGGTTGGAATACGCAGTATTTT. It codes for CASSLSVAGWNTQYF.

The J gene is TRBJ1-1, the V gene TRBV2, with D possibly being TRBD1 (5 bases). Per germline, CDR1 SNHLY and CDR2 FYNNEI. The CDR3 length is 13 residues. Trimming stripped 5 bases from V and 1 base from J, with 8 bases between. CDR3: CASSYQGNTEAFF. DNA for the CDR3: TGTGCCAGCAGTTACCAGGGGAACACTGAAGCTTTCTTT. The full variable domain, with the rest looked up from reference TRBV2 and TRBJ1-1, is EPEVTQTPSHQVTQMGQEVILRCVPISNHLYFYWYRQILGQKVEFLVSFYNNEISEKSEIFDDQFSVERPDGSNFTLKIRSTKLEDSAMYFCASSYQGNTEAFFGQGTRLTVV.

The V call is TRBV6-1, the J call TRBJ1-1; D remains unclear. This CDR3 spans 15 amino acids. Germline V gene data show CDR1 as MNHNS and CDR2 as SASEGT. V was pared by 4 bases and J by 3 bases, with 15 bases between. CDR3 in amino acids: CASSVTWERDTEAFF. CDR3 sequence (DNA): TGTGCCAGCAGTGTAACCTGGGAGAGGGACACTGAAGCTTTCTTT.

The chain links TRBV5-4 to TRBJ2-7, with 10 nucleotides matching TRBD2. This CDR3 has 20 amino acids. CDR1 and CDR2 from the germline V gene are SGHNT and YYREEE (reference sequence). The V segment lost 4 bases and the J segment 0 bases; nucleotides outside the gene matches: 19. The CDR3 nucleotides are TGTGCCAGCAGCCGCGACCCAATCGGGACCCGGACTAGCGGCTCCTACGAGCAGTACTTC. Amino acids: CASSRDPIGTRTSGSYEQYF.

This clone was seen once. CDR3 sequence (DNA): TGTGCCAGCAGTCAGTCGGGACAGGAGTACGAGCAGTACTTC. This sequence encodes CASSQSGQEYEQYF. The genes are TRBV6-1 and TRBJ2-7; TRBD1 agrees at 8 bases. The CDR3 is 14 residues long. Germline V gene lookup returns CDR1 MNHNS and CDR2 SASEGT. V trimming: 5 bases; J trimming: 4 bases; junction bases outside the gene matches: 7.

The CDR3 region has the DNA TGTGCCAGCAGTGTAGTCAGCTATCCAAGGGATGAGCAGTTCTTC. Amino acids: CASSVVSYPRDEQFF. The chain recombines TRBV27 with TRBJ2-1; no definite D call. The CDR3 has 15 residues. Germline V gene sequence: CDR1 MNHEY, CDR2 SMNVEV (reference sequence). The germline V and J ends were trimmed by 5 bases and 8 bases, with 19 bases remaining between them.

The V gene is TRBV9, the J gene TRBJ2-3; TRBD2 agrees at 13 bases. The trim removed 4 bases at V and 4 bases at J, leaving 9 bases unmatched. CDR3 size: 17 residues. CDR1 and CDR2 from the germline V gene are SGDLS and YYNGEE. For the CDR3, the DNA is TGTGCCAGCAGCCTCGGGACTAGCGGGGCTAGGTCAGATACGCAGTATTTT. Its translation: CASSLGTSGARSDTQYF.

V and J are TRBV18 and TRBJ2-2, with 7 bases lining up with TRBD1. This CDR3 comprises 13 residues. V lost 6 bases to trimming and J lost 5 bases; unmatched junction nucleotides: 3. The V gene's germline CDR1 is KGHSH and CDR2 LQKENI. In nucleotides, the CDR3 is TGTGCCAGCTCGCTACAGGGGACCGGGGAGCTGTTTTTT. Amino acids: CASSLQGTGELFF.

The chain couples TRBV15 to TRBJ2-3; D may be TRBD1 (6 bases). The CDR3 covers 14 residues. Germline CDR1 is LNHNV and CDR2 is YYDKDF (reference sequence). V lost 5 bases and J lost 1, with 10 bases in between. Here the CDR3 DNA reads TGTGCCACCAGCCCAAGGACAGGCACAGATACGCAGTATTTT. Translated, it gives CATSPRTGTDTQYF.

This rearrangement joins TRBV29-1 to TRBJ2-7, with D possibly matching TRBD1 (6 bases). The CDR3 has 13 residues. Between the trimmed V and J ends, which lost 5 bases and 1 base, there was a span of 12 bases. In germline, CDR1 is SQVTM, CDR2 ANQGSEA. This CDR3 is CSVRDRTSYEQYF. The CDR3 DNA reads as TGCAGCGTTCGCGACAGGACTTCCTACGAGCAGTACTTC.